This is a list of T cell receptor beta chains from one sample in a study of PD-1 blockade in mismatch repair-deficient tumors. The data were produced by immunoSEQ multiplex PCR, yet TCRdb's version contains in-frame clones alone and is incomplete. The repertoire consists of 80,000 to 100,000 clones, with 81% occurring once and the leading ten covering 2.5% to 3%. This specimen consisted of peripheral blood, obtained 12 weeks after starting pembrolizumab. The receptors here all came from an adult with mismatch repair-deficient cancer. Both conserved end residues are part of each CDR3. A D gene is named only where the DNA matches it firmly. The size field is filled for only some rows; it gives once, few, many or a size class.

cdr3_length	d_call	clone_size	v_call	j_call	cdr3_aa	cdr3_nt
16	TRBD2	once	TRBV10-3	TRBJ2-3	CAISEDTSGTTDTQYF	TGTGCCATCAGTGAGGATACTAGCGGGACCACAGATACGCAGTATTTT
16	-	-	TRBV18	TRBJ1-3	CASSPSLTTSGNTIYF	TGTGCCAGCTCACCCTCCCTGACCACCTCTGGAAACACCATATATTTT
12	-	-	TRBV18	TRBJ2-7	CASSPDSEIQYF	TGTGCCAGCTCACCGGACAGCGAGATTCAGTACTTC
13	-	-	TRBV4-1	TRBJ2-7	CASSHPGAYEQYF	TGCGCCAGCAGCCACCCAGGAGCATACGAGCAGTACTTC
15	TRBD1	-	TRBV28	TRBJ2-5	CASSPYRGKQETQYF	TGTGCCAGCAGTCCATACAGGGGAAAACAAGAGACCCAGTACTTC
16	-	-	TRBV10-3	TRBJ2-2	CAISEALRGAPGELFF	TGTGCCATCAGTGAGGCACTGAGAGGGGCCCCCGGGGAGCTGTTTTTT
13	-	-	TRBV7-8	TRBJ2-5	CASSSSSQETQYF	TGTGCCAGCAGCTCGAGTTCCCAAGAGACCCAGTACTTC
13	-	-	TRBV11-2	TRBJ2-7	CASRPTGFYEQYF	TGTGCCAGCAGACCTACAGGGTTCTACGAGCAGTACTTC
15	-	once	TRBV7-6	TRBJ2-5	CASSLAGQVQETQYF	TGTGCCAGCAGCTTAGCTGGGCAAGTCCAAGAGACCCAGTACTTC
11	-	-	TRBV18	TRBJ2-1	CASSPRLEQFF	TGTGCCAGCTCACCACGTTTAGAGCAGTTCTTC
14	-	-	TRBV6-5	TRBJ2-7	CASSPRPTSGEQYF	TGTGCCAGCAGTCCTAGACCTACCTCGGGGGAGCAGTACTTC
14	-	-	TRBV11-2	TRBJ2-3	CASSSQGRADTQYF	TGTGCCAGCAGCTCACAGGGACGGGCAGATACGCAGTATTTT
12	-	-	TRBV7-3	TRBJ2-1	CASSLDFDEQFF	TGTGCCAGCAGCTTAGATTTCGATGAGCAGTTCTTC
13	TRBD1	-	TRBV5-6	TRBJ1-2	CASSAQGQYGYTF	TGTGCCAGCAGCGCACAGGGGCAGTATGGCTACACCTTC
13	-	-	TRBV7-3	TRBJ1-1	CASSAGLGTEAFF	TGTGCCAGCAGCGCAGGTCTGGGCACTGAAGCTTTCTTT
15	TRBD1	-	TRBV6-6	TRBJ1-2	CASSHAGTGLGGYTF	TGTGCCAGCAGCCACGCCGGGACAGGGCTAGGTGGCTACACCTTC
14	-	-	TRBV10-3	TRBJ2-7	CAIREVQGIGEQYF	TGTGCCATCAGGGAGGTGCAGGGTATCGGCGAGCAGTACTTC
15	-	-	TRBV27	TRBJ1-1	CASSLIGGAVNEAFF	TGTGCCAGCAGTTTGATAGGGGGGGCGGTGAATGAAGCTTTCTTT
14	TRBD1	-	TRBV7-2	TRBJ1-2	CASSATGQIYGYTF	TGTGCCAGCAGCGCCACGGGACAGATCTATGGCTACACCTTC
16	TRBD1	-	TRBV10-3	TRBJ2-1	CAISGGTGGAYNEQFF	TGTGCCATCAGTGGGGGGACAGGGGGTGCCTACAATGAGCAGTTCTTC
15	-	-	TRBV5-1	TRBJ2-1	CASSLAGSGNNEQFF	TGCGCCAGCAGCTTGGCCGGGAGCGGCAACAATGAGCAGTTCTTC
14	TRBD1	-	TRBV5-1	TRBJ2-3	CASSSGQGTDTQYF	TGCGCCAGCAGCTCTGGACAGGGCACAGATACGCAGTATTTT
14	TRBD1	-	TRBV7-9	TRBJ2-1	CASSRGGDLNEQFF	TGTGCCAGCAGCCGAGGGGGCGATTTAAATGAGCAGTTCTTC
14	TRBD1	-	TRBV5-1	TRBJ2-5	CASSDGGQGETQYF	TGCGCCAGCAGCGATGGTGGACAGGGGGAGACCCAGTACTTC
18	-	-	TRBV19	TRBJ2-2	CASSIRVRAQGNTGELFF	TGTGCCAGTAGTATAAGGGTCAGAGCCCAGGGGAACACCGGGGAGCTGTTTTTT
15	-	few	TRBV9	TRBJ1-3	CASSVVPGSGNTIYF	TGTGCCAGCAGCGTAGTGCCGGGTTCTGGAAACACCATATATTTT
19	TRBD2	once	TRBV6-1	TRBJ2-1	CASSAIPRTSARIGNEQFF	TGTGCCAGCAGTGCCATCCCCCGGACTAGCGCTCGGATAGGAAATGAGCAGTTCTTC
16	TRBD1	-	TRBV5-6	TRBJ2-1	CASSLLGTGGYNEQFF	TGTGCCAGCAGCTTGTTAGGGACAGGGGGCTACAATGAGCAGTTCTTC
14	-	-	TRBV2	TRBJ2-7	CASSEAIRDYEQYF	TGTGCCAGCAGTGAAGCGATCAGAGACTACGAGCAGTACTTC
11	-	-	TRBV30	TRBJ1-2	CAWGANDGYTF	TGTGCCTGGGGGGCCAACGATGGCTACACCTTC
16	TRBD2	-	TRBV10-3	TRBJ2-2	CAISPTSGRGTGELFF	TGTGCCATCAGCCCCACTAGCGGGAGAGGCACCGGGGAGCTGTTTTTT
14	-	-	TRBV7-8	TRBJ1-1	CASSPPYANTEAFF	TGTGCCAGCAGCCCACCCTATGCGAACACTGAAGCTTTCTTT
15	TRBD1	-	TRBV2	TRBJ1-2	CASRTTGGPPYGYTF	TGTGCCAGCAGAACCACAGGGGGCCCCCCCTATGGCTACACCTTC
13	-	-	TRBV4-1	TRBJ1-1	CASSQVSNTEAFF	TGCGCCAGCAGCCAAGTCTCTAACACTGAAGCTTTCTTT
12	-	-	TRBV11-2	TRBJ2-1	CASSRQGYEQFF	TGTGCCAGCAGCCGCCAGGGGTATGAGCAGTTCTTC
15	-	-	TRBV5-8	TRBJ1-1	CASSLDGGAPREAFF	TGTGCCAGCAGCTTGGACGGGGGGGCACCCCGTGAAGCTTTCTTT